This T cell receptor (beta chain) stems from a study of shared clonotypes between healthy human individuals. On the study more broadly: Three plates each covered CD4 naive and memory; CD8 naive two, CD8 memory one. Broader study findings: Naive CD4 clonotypes overlapped across several donors at roughly 5%. Estimated clonotype richness was generally higher in naive than memory subsets. Although depth was large, rarefaction showed that sequencing of the sorted subsets was incomplete.

CD45RO-negative CD8 cells positively selected for CCR7 made up the naive population, which excluded terminally differentiated effector memory CD45RA+ cells. Profiling relied on immunoSEQ multiplex PCR, and the TCRdb table lists in-frame clones only, not all of them. Among some 2.1 million clones listed, 80% to 95% were seen once. Worth noting for this clone: Its antigen is as yet unknown.

Germline CDR1 is WSHSY and CDR2 is SAAADI. This CDR3 has 13 amino acids. The V end was cut by 5 bases, the J end by 4 bases, with 11 bases between. The V gene is TRBV10-2, the J gene TRBJ1-2; weak D call: TRBD1 (5 bases). The sequenced sample was naive CD8+ T cells from PBMCs. The sequence was obtained from a man younger than 35 in good health. Some clones in this sample may be carry-over from other donors' samples. The CDR3 nucleotides are TGCGCCAGCAGTAAGACAGCCTTCTATGGCTACACCTTC. Translated: CASSKTAFYGYTF.